This note documents a single TCR beta chain sequence. This clonotype was counted ten times or more. The target of this receptor is not known. No quality values exist for individual bases; no much larger clone is one base distant. This entry is derived from a study of prognosis after radiotherapy for stage I lung cancer (dated by TCRdb to the early 2020s). About the study as a whole: Between April 2018 and January 2019, under 20 stage I NSCLC patients were enrolled in Nanjing, China. The study included about 15 patients with newly diagnosed primary stage I lung tumors and 4 to 6 with oligometastatic NSCLC after surgical resection of the primary tumor. Every patient was deemed medically inoperable, 12 because of comorbidities and over 5 because they refused surgery. Ages in the cohort of 10 to 15 men and five to seven women ranged from about 50 to 85 years, with a median of 74. Tumor histology was squamous cell carcinoma in about 7 patients and adenocarcinoma in twelve. Image-guided IMRT or VMAT was used to deliver SBRT in 3 to 5 fractions at a biologically effective dose of at least 100 Gy. In every patient, SBRT was given without any concurrent therapy. After SBRT, distant metastases developed in four of the 19 patients at a median of about seven months, while the remaining 15 patients had no significant progression. This study profiled peripheral blood TCR beta repertoires from stage I NSCLC patients before and after stereotactic body radiotherapy and linked the repertoires to distant failure. The study took one blood sample before SBRT and one after SBRT from each of approximately 19 patients and sequenced all 38 samples.

All patients had node-negative disease on CT and PET/CT, and none had a history of other malignancies or had previously received chemotherapy or radiotherapy. At each of two time points, around 6 milliliters of peripheral venous blood were collected into EDTA tubes. Ficoll-Paque Plus density-gradient centrifugation was used to isolate PBMCs. Immediately after collection, samples were stored at -80 degrees C until analysis. The full study reports these points: Differences by metastasis status were reportedly seen in TRBV and TRBJ usage frequencies, involving two V genes at baseline and, after SBRT, nine V genes and two J genes. Post-SBRT Shannon entropy and its change from baseline were lower in patients who developed distant metastases; baseline Shannon entropy was not associated with metastases. The study was limited by the small cohort and short follow-up, and independent validation of the study findings is required. After SBRT, the number of unique TCR clones decreased (median around 9,400 before versus some 6,400 after; Wilcoxon paired P=0.011). Whether the expanded TCR clones were tumor-specific was not determined. None of the reported P values were adjusted for multiple comparisons.

Two rounds of multiplex PCR were performed to amplify the TCR beta CDR3 region from genomic DNA. In the first PCR round, primers specific to each TRBV and TRBJ gene were used, and the primer sequences were filed in Chinese patent CN105087789A. Universal primers were used in the second PCR round. The Roche High Pure PCR Template Preparation Kit was used to extract genomic DNA from frozen PBMCs. Paired-end sequencing with 151 bp reads was performed on the libraries using an Illumina HiSeq 3000. Concerning the study's data processing: CutAdapt was used to discard raw reads that did not contain the multiplex PCR primer sequences. PEAR was used to merge high-quality paired reads into contigs. TRB V, D and J gene segments were assigned to each contig with MiXCR by alignment to reference sequences. CDR3 sequences were clustered by base quality and sequence similarity to remove sequencing errors. Shannon entropy, normalized by the natural log of the productive TCR sequence number, served as the measure of diversity. Clonality was computed as one minus the ratio of Shannon entropy to the natural log of the number of unique clonotypes. Using the Youden index from ROC curves, the researchers picked the repertoire-metric cut-offs for progression-free survival, and all analyses were carried out in R 3.5.3. The raw public data were reprocessed by TCRdb itself: fastp quality trimming at Q25, MiXCR clonotype calling, in-frame beta chains only. Duplicate CDR3 protein sequences are folded into a single record with the most common DNA and genes. TCRdb's processing, not the study's, gives the V and J calls here. In this sample the table shows some 38,000 distinct CDR3 sequences, around 24% of which occur a single time. Less than 30% of the sample rests with the top ten.

V lost 5 bases and J lost 0 bases; the stretch between them is 11 bases long. From a lookup of the germline V gene (reference sequence), CDR1 and CDR2 are DFQATT and SNEGSKA. The CDR3 numbers 14 residues from cysteine through phenylalanine. CDR3 DNA is the only sequence kept; it has 42 bases, read in frame from the first base. This material consisted of PBMCs, taken before or after stereotactic body radiation therapy (not recorded which). The TCR was taken from a donor aged 50 or older with non-small cell lung cancer. The rearrangement joined TRBV20-1 to TRBJ1-3; 6 matching bases give a weak D call of TRBD1. Here is the DNA: TGCAGTGCTGCGGACAGTTACTCTGGAAACACCATATATTTT. Translated, this gives CSAADSYSGNTIYF.